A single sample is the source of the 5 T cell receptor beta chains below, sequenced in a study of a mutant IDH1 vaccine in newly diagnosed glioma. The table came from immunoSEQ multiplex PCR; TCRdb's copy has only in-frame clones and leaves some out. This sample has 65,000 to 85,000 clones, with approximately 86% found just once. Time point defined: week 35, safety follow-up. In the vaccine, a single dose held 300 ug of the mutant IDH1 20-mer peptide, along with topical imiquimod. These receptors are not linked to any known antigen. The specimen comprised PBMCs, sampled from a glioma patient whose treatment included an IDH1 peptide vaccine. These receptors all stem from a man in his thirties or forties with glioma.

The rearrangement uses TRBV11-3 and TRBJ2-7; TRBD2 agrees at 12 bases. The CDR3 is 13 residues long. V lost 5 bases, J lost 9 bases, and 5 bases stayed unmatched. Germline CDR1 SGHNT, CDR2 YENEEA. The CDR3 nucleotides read TGTGCCAGCAGCCTCGGACTAGCGGGACTGCAGTACTTC. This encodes CASSLGLAGLQYF.

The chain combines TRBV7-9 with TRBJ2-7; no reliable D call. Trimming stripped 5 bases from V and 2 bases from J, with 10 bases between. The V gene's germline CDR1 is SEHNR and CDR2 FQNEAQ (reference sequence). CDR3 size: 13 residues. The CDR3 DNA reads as TGTGCCAGCAGCGCTACAGAGCCCTACGAGCAGTACTTC. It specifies CASSATEPYEQYF.

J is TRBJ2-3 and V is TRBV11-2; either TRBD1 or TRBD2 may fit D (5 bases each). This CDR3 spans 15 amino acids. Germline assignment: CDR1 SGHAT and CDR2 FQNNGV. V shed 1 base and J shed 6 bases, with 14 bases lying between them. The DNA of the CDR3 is TGTGCCAGCAGCTTAGGAGGCGGAGAGGGGGATACGCAGTATTTT. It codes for CASSLGGGEGDTQYF.

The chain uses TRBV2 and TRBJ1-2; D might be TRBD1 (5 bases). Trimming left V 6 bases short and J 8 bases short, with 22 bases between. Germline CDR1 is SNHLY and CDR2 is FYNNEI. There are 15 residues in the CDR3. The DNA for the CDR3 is TGTGCCAGCAGGGGTATTGACAGCCTCAGGCCCGGCTACACCTTC. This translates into CASRGIDSLRPGYTF.

The CDR3 coding sequence is TGTGCCAGCAGCCAAGTTAAGACCGAACTGTTTTTT. Residues: CASSQVKTELFF. This chain links TRBV4-2 with TRBJ1-4; D uncertain. The germline CDR1 and CDR2 sequences are LGHNA and YNFKEQ. V lost 1 base and J lost 12, with 9 bases in between. The CDR3 loop spans 12 amino acids.